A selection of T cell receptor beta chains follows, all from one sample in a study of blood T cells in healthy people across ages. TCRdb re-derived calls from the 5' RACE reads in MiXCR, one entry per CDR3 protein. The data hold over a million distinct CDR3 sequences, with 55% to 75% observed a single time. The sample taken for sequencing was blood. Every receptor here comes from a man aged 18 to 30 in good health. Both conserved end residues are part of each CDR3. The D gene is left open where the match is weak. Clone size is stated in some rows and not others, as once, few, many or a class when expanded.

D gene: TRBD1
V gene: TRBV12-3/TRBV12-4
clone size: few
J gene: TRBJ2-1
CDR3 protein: CASSPTGDPEQFF
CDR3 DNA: TGTGCCAGCAGTCCAACAGGGGACCCTGAGCAGTTCTTC

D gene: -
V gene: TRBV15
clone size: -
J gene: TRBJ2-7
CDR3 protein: CATSSSGSEQYF
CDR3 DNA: TGTGCCACCAGCAGTTCGGGCAGCGAGCAGTACTTC

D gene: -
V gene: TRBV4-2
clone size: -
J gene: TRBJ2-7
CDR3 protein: CASSQGPKLEQYF
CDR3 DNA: TGTGCTAGCAGCCAAGGCCCTAAGCTCGAGCAGTACTTC

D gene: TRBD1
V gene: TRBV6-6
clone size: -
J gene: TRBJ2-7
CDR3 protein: CASSEDRIYEQYF
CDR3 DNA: TGTGCCAGCAGTGAGGACAGGATATACGAGCAGTACTTC

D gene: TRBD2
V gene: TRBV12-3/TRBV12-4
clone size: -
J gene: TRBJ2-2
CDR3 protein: CASTPALGGSGELFF
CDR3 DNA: TGTGCCAGCACTCCCGCCTTGGGGGGGTCCGGGGAGCTGTTTTTT

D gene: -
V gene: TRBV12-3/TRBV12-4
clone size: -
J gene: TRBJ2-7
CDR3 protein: CASSPSGLYEQYF
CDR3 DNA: TGTGCCAGCAGTCCGAGCGGGCTTTACGAGCAGTACTTC

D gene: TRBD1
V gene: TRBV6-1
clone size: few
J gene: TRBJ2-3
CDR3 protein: CASSRRDRNTDTQYF
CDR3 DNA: TGTGCCAGCAGTCGCCGGGACAGAAATACAGATACGCAGTATTTT

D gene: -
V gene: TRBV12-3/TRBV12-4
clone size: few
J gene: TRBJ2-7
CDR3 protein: CASSPNLKRVLGGEQYF
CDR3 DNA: TGTGCCAGCAGCCCGAACCTGAAGAGGGTGTTGGGCGGCGAGCAGTACTTC

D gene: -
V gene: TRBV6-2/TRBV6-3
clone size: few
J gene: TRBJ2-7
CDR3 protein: CASIKGGTYEQYF
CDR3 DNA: TGTGCCAGCATCAAGGGGGGAACCTACGAGCAGTACTTC

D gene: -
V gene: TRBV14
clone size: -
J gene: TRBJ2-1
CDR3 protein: CASSQDLGFSYNEQFF
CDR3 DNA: TGTGCCAGCAGCCAAGATTTGGGATTCTCCTACAATGAGCAGTTCTTC

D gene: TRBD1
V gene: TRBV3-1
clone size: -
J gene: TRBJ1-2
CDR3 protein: CASSQEGQGANGYTF
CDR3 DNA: TGTGCCAGCAGCCAAGAAGGACAGGGGGCGAATGGCTACACCTTC

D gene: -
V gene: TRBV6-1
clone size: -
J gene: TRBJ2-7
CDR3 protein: CASSEDRTVYEQYF
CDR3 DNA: TGTGCCAGCAGTGAAGATAGGACAGTCTACGAGCAGTACTTC

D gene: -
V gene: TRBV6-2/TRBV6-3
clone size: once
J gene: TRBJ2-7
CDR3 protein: CASSYGGASEQYF
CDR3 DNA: TGTGCCAGCAGTTACGGGGGAGCGAGCGAGCAGTACTTC

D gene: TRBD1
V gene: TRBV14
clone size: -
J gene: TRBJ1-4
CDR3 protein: CASSQDRGRGNEKLFF
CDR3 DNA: TGTGCCAGCAGCCAAGATAGGGGGCGCGGTAATGAAAAACTGTTTTTT

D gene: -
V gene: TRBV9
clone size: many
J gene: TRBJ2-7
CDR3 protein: CASSVVGIPYEQYF
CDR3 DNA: TGTGCCAGCAGCGTAGTAGGGATCCCCTACGAGCAGTACTTC

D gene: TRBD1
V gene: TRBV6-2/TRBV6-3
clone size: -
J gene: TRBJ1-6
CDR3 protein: CASSADPRQGKRIWTNSPLHF
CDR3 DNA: TGTGCCAGCAGTGCGGACCCTCGACAGGGGAAGCGAATTTGGACGAATTCACCCCTCCACTTT

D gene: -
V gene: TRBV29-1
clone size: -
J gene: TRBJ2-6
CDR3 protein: CSALGAEGANVLTF
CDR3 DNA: TGCAGCGCCCTGGGCGCGGAGGGGGCCAACGTCCTGACTTTC

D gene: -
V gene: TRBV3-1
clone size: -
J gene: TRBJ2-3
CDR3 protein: CASRHGADTQYF
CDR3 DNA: TGTGCCAGCAGGCACGGGGCAGATACGCAGTATTTT

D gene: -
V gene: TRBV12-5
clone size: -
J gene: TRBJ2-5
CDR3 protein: CASGLRETQYF
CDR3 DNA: TGTGCTAGTGGTTTAAGAGAGACCCAGTACTTC

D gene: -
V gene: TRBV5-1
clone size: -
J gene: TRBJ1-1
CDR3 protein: CASSYTEGLSRAFF
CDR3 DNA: TGCGCCAGCAGCTATACAGAAGGCCTAAGCAGAGCTTTCTTT

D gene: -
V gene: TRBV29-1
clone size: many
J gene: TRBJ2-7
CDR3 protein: CSVEEGGYEQYF
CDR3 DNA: TGCAGCGTTGAAGAGGGAGGCTACGAGCAGTACTTC

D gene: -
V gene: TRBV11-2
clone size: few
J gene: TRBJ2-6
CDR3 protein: CASSFIEYPRTGANVLTF
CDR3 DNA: TGTGCCAGCAGCTTTATTGAGTACCCCAGGACTGGGGCCAACGTCCTGACTTTC

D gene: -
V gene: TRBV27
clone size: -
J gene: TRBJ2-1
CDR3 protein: CASSSPGPNEQFF
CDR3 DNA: TGTGCCAGCAGTTCCCCGGGGCCCAATGAGCAGTTCTTC

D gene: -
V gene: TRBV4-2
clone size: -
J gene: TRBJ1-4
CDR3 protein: CASSQDPTEKGLFF
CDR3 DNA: TGTGCCAGCAGCCAAGATCCGACGGAGAAGGGACTGTTTTTT

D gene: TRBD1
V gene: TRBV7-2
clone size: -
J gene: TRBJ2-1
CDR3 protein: CASSLGRTGREQFF
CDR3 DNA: TGTGCCAGCAGCTTAGGGCGGACAGGTCGTGAGCAGTTCTTC

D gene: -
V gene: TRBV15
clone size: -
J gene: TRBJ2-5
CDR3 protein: CATSRDPASDPRRTQYF
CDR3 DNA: TGTGCCACCAGCAGAGATCCCGCTAGCGACCCTCGTCGGACCCAGTACTTC

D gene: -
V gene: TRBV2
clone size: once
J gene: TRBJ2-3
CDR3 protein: CASSVLGQGDTQYF
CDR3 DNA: TGTGCCAGCAGTGTCTTGGGGCAGGGAGATACGCAGTATTTT

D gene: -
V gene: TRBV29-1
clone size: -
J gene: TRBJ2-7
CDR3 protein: CSVQIGQLLWGEQYF
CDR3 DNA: TGCAGCGTTCAGATTGGACAGCTTCTCTGGGGGGAGCAGTACTTC

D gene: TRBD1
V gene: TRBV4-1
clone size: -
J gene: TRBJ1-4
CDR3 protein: CASSHGTVRGNEKLFF
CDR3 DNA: TGCGCCAGCAGTCACGGGACAGTAAGGGGGAATGAAAAACTGTTTTTT

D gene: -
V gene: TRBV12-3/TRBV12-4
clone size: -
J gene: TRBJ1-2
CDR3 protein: CASRQTYYGYTF
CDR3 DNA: TGTGCCAGCAGACAGACTTACTATGGCTACACCTTC

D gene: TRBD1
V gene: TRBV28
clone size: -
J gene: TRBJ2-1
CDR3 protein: CASSFDRGPSNEQFF
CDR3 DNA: TGTGCCAGCAGTTTTGACAGGGGGCCATCTAATGAGCAGTTCTTC

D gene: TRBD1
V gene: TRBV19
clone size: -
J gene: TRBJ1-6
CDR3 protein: CASSKTGRFSPLHF
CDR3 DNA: TGTGCCAGTAGCAAGACAGGGCGATTCTCACCCCTCCACTTT

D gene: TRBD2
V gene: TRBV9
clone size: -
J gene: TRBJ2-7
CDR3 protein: CASSRRSGTYEQYF
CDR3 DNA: TGTGCCAGCAGCAGACGAAGCGGGACTTACGAGCAGTACTTC

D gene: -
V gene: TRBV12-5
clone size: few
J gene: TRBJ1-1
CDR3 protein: CASGLVEGTEAFF
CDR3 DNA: TGTGCTAGTGGTTTGGTTGAGGGGACTGAAGCTTTCTTT

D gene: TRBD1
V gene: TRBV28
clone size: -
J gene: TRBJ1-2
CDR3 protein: CASSSGGLGYTF
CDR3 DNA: TGTGCCAGCAGCTCAGGGGGCTTGGGCTACACCTTC

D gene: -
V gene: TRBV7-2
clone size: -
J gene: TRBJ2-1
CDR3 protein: CASSLAAQVNEQFF
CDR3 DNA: TGTGCCAGCAGCTTAGCGGCCCAGGTGAATGAGCAGTTCTTC

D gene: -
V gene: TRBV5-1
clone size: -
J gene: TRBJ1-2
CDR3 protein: CASSWGKDYGYTF
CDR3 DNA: TGCGCCAGCAGCTGGGGCAAAGACTATGGCTACACCTTC

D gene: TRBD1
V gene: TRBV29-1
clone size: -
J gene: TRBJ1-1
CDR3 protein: CSVRQGASEAFF
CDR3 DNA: TGCAGCGTTCGACAGGGGGCCTCTGAAGCTTTCTTT

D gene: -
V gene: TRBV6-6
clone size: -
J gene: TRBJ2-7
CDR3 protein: CASSYVSGGSYNEQYF
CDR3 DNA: TGTGCCAGCAGTTACGTATCTGGGGGATCCTACAATGAGCAGTACTTC

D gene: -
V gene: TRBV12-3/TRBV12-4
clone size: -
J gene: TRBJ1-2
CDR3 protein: CASSFARVGGYTF
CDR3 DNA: TGTGCCAGCAGTTTCGCCAGGGTTGGGGGCTACACCTTC

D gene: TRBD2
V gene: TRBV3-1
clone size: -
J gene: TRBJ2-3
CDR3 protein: CASSQGFGGAVRDTQYF
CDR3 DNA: TGTGCCAGCAGCCAAGGTTTCGGGGGGGCCGTGAGAGATACGCAGTATTTT

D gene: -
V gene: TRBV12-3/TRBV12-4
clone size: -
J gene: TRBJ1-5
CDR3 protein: CASSLWQLVVRGQPQHF
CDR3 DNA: TGTGCCAGCAGTTTATGGCAGCTAGTGGTTAGAGGTCAGCCCCAGCATTTT

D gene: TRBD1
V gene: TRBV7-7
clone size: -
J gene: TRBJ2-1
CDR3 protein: CASSLATGGEVFF
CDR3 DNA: TGTGCCAGCAGCTTAGCGACAGGGGGCGAAGTGTTCTTC

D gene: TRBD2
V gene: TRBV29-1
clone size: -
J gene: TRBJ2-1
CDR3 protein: CSVDTGTSSYNEQFF
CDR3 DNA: TGCAGCGTTGACACCGGGACTAGCAGTTACAATGAGCAGTTCTTC

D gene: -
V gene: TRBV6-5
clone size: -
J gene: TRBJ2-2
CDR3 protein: CASMDGQSNTGELFF
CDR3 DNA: TGTGCCAGCATGGACGGTCAATCGAACACCGGGGAGCTGTTTTTT

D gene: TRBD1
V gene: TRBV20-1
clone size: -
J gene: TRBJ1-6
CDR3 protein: CSLDRAVSSPLHF
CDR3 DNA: TGCAGTCTAGACAGGGCAGTCTCTTCACCCCTCCACTTT

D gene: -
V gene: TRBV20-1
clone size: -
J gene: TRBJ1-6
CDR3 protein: CSAVRHLSGSYNSPLHF
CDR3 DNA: TGCAGTGCCGTCAGGCACTTGTCAGGCTCCTATAATTCACCCCTCCACTTT

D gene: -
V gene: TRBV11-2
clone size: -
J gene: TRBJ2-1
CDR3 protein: CASSLDVGTTYNEQFF
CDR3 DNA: TGTGCCAGCAGCTTAGATGTTGGGACAACCTACAATGAGCAGTTCTTC

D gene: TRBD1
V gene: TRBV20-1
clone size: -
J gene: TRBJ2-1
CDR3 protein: CSAPDRGQGNEQFF
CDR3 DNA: TGCAGTGCTCCCGACAGGGGGCAAGGGAATGAGCAGTTCTTC

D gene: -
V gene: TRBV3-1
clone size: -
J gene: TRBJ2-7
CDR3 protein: CASSQARASDYEQYF
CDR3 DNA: TGTGCCAGCAGCCAAGCAAGGGCCTCTGACTACGAGCAGTACTTC

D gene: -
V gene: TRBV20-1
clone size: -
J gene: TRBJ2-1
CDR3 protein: CSARDPAHSYNEQFF
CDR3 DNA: TGCAGTGCTAGAGATCCGGCCCACTCCTACAATGAGCAGTTCTTC

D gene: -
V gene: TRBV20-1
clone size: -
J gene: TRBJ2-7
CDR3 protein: CSAEKRGASYEQYF
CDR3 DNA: TGCAGTGCCGAGAAACGGGGGGCTTCCTACGAGCAGTACTTC

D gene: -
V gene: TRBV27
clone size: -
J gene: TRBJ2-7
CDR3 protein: CASSFKGPSYEQYF
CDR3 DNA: TGTGCCAGCAGTTTTAAAGGGCCCTCCTACGAGCAGTACTTC